Below are 10 T cell receptor beta chains sequenced from a single sample in a study of blood T cell repertoires in COVID-19. TCRdb keeps only in-frame clones here, not all; method: immunoSEQ multiplex PCR. The data contain 130,000 or so clones, roughly 90% of them seen just once; the ten biggest clones take up approximately 2.3%. The sample was peripheral blood. These receptors were taken from a man in his sixties or seventies with active COVID-19.

This clone was found once. The chain has TRBV5-4 and TRBJ2-5; D is undetermined. The CDR3 runs to 13 residues. Trimming removed 2 bases at V and 4 bases at J, with 9 bases between. Germline loops: CDR1 SGHNT, CDR2 YYREEE (reference sequence). DNA for the CDR3: TGTGCCAGCAGCTTCCGCACTGCAGAGACCCAGTACTTC. It yields the protein CASSFRTAETQYF.

The rearrangement links TRBV2 to TRBJ2-7; the match to TRBD2 covers 10 bases. The CDR3 runs to 17 residues. Germline V lookup: CDR1 SNHLY, CDR2 FYNNEI. V was clipped by 3 bases and J by 3 bases; unmatched bases: 11. This chain's CDR3 is CASSEGWSGRGSYEQYF. The CDR3 nucleotides read TGTGCCAGCAGTGAGGGGTGGAGCGGGAGGGGAAGCTACGAGCAGTACTTC. The variable domain in full, with the rest retrieved from reference TRBV2 and TRBJ2-7, is EPEVTQTPSHQVTQMGQEVILRCVPISNHLYFYWYRQILGQKVEFLVSFYNNEISEKSEIFDDQFSVERPDGSNFTLKIRSTKLEDSAMYFCASSEGWSGRGSYEQYFGPGTRLTVT.

V usage is TRBV11-3 and J usage is TRBJ2-5; tentatively, D is TRBD2 (5 bases). V lost 3 bases and J 3 bases, leaving 8 bases between the germline ends. Germline V gene data show CDR1 as SGHNT and CDR2 as YENEEA. This CDR3 region has 13 residues. The CDR3 is CASSFGLEETQYF. The CDR3 bases are TGTGCCAGCAGCTTCGGACTGGAAGAGACCCAGTACTTC.

This chain joins TRBV11-2 and TRBJ2-6, with D maybe TRBD1 (6 bases). The V gene lost 5 bases and the J gene lost 0 bases, with 17 bases spanning the gap. Per the germline V gene, CDR1 is SGHAT and CDR2 is FQNNGV. The CDR3 covers 18 residues. The CDR3 DNA is TGTGCCAGCAGCCTCAGAGTGGCCAGGGGCTCTGGGGCCAACGTCCTGACTTTC. This codes for CASSLRVARGSGANVLTF.

The V and J genes are TRBV4-1 and TRBJ1-4; 11 nucleotides match TRBD1. The CDR3 length is 17 residues. Germline trimming cut 4 bases from V and 7 bases from J; bases unmatched to any gene: 11. CDR1 is MGHRA and CDR2 is YSYEKL in the germline V gene. DNA of the CDR3: TGCGCCAGCAGCCTCCACTCTAGGGGACAGGGGGGTGAAAAACTGTTTTTT. Its translation is CASSLHSRGQGGEKLFF.

This clone has a single count. CDR3 region: CASSQEPWTSGRYEQYF. The CDR3 DNA follows: TGTGCCAGCAGCCAAGAACCCTGGACTAGCGGGAGATACGAGCAGTACTTC. The J gene is TRBJ2-7, the V gene TRBV4-2; 13 bases align to TRBD2. The germline V gene has CDR1 LGHNA and CDR2 YNFKEQ. With V trimmed by 0 bases and J by 4 bases, 6 bases remained unmatched. The CDR3 is 17 residues long.

The chain has TRBV4-1 and TRBJ2-7; D may be TRBD1 (5 bases). In germline, CDR1 is MGHRA, CDR2 YSYEKL. Trimming removed 3 bases at V and 3 bases at J, with 12 bases between. The CDR3 extends over 14 amino acids. CDR3 nucleotide sequence: TGCGCCAGCAGCCAGGTCGACAGCTTCTACGAGCAGTACTTC. Translation gives CASSQVDSFYEQYF.

This chain connects TRBV12-3 or TRBV12-4 to TRBJ1-5, with TRBD1 identical over 8 bases. Losses at the gene ends were 6 bases for V and 7 bases for J; bases not matched to a gene: 5. The CDR3 loop spans 13 amino acids. CDR3 nucleotide sequence: TGTGCCAGCAGCCGGACAGGGTCCCAGCCCCAGCATTTT. Protein sequence: CASSRTGSQPQHF.

The chain couples TRBV6-6 to TRBJ1-6, with TRBD1 identical over 8 bases. This CDR3 contains 14 residues. CDR1 is MNHNY, CDR2 SVGAGI, per germline (reference sequence). V dropped 5 bases and J dropped 10; count of bases not matched to a gene: 7. CDR3 residues: CASSPGQGKSPLHF. In DNA, the CDR3 is TGTGCCAGCAGTCCTGGACAGGGAAAATCACCCCTCCACTTT.

The chain carries TRBV28 and TRBJ2-7; 9 positions match TRBD1. Germline loops: CDR1 MDHEN, CDR2 SYDVKM. This CDR3 spans 13 amino acids. V shed 6 bases and J 3 bases; nucleotides not matched to a gene: 3. As DNA, the CDR3 is TGTGCCAGCAGAGGGACAGGGCACTACGAGCAGTACTTC. Its translation is CASRGTGHYEQYF.